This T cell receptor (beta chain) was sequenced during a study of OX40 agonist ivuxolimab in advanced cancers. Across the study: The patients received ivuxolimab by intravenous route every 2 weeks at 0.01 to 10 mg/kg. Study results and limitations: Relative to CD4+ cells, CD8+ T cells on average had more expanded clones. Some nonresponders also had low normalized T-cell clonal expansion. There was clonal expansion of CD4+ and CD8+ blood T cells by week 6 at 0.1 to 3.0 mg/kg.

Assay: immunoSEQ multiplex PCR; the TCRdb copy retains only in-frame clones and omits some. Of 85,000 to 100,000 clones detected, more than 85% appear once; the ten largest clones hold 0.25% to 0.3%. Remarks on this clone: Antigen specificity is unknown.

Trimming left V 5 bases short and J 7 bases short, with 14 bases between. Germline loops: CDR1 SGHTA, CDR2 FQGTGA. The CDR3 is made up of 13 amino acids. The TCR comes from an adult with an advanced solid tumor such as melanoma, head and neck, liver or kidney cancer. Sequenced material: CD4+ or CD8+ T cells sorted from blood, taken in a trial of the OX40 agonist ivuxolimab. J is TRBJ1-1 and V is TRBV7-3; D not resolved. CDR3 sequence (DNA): TGTGCCAGCAGCCCCCTCCCAGACCGTGAAGCTTTCTTT. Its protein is CASSPLPDREAFF.